This T cell receptor (beta chain) comes out of a study of blood T cell repertoires in COVID-19. On the study more broadly: Acute and convalescent COVID-19 specimens originated in the United States, Italy and Spain. The cDNA or gDNA used as material had been derived from T cells, B-cell-depleted T cells, or PBMCs.

V gave up 1 base and J gave up 2 bases, with 5 bases separating them. The CDR3 has 14 amino acids. The germline V gene encodes CDR1 SGHDN and CDR2 FVKESK. Some clones are missing from TCRdb's copy, which holds only in-frame ones; the method was immunoSEQ multiplex PCR. In the table there are about 220,000 clones, 80% of which are singletons. This clone was detected a few times. Other DNA sequences within the sample encode an identical CDR3. This sequence joins TRBV14 and TRBJ2-2; D gene unclear. This TCR was recovered from a woman between 65 and 79 years old with acute or convalescent COVID-19. The sequencing sample was made of peripheral blood. CDR3 loop: CASSQALNTGELFF. CDR3 DNA: TGTGCCAGCAGCCAAGCACTTAACACCGGGGAGCTGTTTTTT.